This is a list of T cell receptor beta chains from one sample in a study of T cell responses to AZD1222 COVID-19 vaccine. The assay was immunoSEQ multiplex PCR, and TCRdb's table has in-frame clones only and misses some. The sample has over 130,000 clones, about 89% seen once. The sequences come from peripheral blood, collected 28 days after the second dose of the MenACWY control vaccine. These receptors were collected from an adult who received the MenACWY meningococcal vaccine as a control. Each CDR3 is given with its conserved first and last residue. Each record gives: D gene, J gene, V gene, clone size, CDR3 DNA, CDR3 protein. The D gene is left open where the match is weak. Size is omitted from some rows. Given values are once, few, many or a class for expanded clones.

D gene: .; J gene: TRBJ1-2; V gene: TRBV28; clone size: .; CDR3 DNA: TGTGCCAGCAGGACCGGGGAAGGGATCTACTATGGCTACACCTTC; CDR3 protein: CASRTGEGIYYGYTF
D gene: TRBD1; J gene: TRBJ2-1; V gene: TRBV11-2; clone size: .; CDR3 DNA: TGTGCCAGCACCCAGGGGGCGGGGTACAATGAGCAGTTCTTC; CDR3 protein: CASTQGAGYNEQFF
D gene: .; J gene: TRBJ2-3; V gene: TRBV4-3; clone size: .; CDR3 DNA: TGCGCCAGCAGCCAAGAGTTTCCCGATACGCAGTATTTT; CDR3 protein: CASSQEFPDTQYF
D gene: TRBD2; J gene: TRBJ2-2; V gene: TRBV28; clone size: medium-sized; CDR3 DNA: TGTGCCAGCAGTTTAACGGGACTAGCGACGAACACCGGGGAGCTGTTTTTT; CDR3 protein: CASSLTGLATNTGELFF
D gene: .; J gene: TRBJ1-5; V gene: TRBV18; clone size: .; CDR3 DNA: TGTGCCAGCTCACCTTCGTCCGGGGTTCATAGCAATCAGCCCCAGCATTTT; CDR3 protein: CASSPSSGVHSNQPQHF
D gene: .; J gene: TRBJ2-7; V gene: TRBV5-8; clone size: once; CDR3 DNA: TGTGCCAGCAGCTTGGCGCACGAGCAGTACTTC; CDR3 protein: CASSLAHEQYF
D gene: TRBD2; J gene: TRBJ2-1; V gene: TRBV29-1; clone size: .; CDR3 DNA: TGCAGCGTTGCACTTCTAGCGGGAGGCCCCGCCGGGGGGAATGAGCAGTTCTTC; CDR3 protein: CSVALLAGGPAGGNEQFF
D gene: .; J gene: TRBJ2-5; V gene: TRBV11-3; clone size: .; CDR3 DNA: TGTGCCAGCAGCTTAGACCCTCGGGGGACCCAGTACTTC; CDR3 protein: CASSLDPRGTQYF
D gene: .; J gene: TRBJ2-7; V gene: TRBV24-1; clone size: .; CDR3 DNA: TGTGCCACCAGTGATTTGTTTACTCCATCCGAGCAGTACTTC; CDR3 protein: CATSDLFTPSEQYF
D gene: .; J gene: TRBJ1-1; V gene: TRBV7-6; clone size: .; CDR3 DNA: TGTGCCAGCAGCTTAGCGCTCCCGGGGAACACTGAAGCTTTCTTT; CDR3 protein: CASSLALPGNTEAFF
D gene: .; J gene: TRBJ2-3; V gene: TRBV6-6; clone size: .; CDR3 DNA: TGTGCCAGCAGTGGGAGACTAGGGGGGGCAGATACGCAGTATTTT; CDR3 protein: CASSGRLGGADTQYF
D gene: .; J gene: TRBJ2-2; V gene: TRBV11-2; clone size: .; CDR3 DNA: TGTGCCAGCAGCGAACAGGGTTCGAGCTTCGGGGAGCTGTTTTTT; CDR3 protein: CASSEQGSSFGELFF
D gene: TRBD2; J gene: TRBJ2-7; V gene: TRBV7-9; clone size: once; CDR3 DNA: TGTGCCAGTTCCGGGACTAGCGGTGCCTACGAGCAGTACTTC; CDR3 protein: CASSGTSGAYEQYF
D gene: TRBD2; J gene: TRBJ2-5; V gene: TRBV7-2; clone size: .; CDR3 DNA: TGTGCCAGCAGCTTAGCTAGCGGGAGGGCCCAAGAGACCCAGTACTTC; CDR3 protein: CASSLASGRAQETQYF
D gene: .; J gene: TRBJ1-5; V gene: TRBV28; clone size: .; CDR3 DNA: TGTGCCAGCAGTGGGACCCAACAGCCCCAGCATTTT; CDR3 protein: CASSGTQQPQHF
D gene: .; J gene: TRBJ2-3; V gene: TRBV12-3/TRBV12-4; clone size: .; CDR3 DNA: TGTGCCAGTGGACAGTCAGATACGCAGTATTTT; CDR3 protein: CASGQSDTQYF
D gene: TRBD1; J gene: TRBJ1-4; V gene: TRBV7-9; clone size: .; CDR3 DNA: TGTGCCAGCAGTCCCAGACAGGGGGCAGGTGAAAAACTGTTTTTT; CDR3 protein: CASSPRQGAGEKLFF
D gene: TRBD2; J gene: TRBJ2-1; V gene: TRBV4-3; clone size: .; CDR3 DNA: TGCGCCAGCAGCCCGAGCCGGGGGGGTACCTACAATGAGCAGTTCTTC; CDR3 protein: CASSPSRGGTYNEQFF
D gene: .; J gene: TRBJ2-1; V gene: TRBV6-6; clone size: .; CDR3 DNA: TGTGCCAGCAGTGGCCACGGACGGGTCAATGAGCAGTTCTTC; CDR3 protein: CASSGHGRVNEQFF
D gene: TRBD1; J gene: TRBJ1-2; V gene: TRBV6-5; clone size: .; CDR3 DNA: TGTGCCAGCAGTTCTACGGGACAGGGAGGTGGCTATACCTTC; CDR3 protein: CASSSTGQGGGYTF
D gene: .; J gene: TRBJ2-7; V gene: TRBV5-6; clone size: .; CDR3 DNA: TGTGCCAGCAGCTTGAGAGGGGGATCTCCCCCCGAGCAGTACTTC; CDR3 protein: CASSLRGGSPPEQYF
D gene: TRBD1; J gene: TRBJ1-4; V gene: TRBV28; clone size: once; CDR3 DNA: TGTGCCAGCAGCGTGATACCGGGACAGGGGAATGAAAAACTGTTTTTT; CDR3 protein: CASSVIPGQGNEKLFF
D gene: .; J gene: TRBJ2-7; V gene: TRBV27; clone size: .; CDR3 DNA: TGTGCCAGCAGTTTTCGTCGGGTTACAGGGACCTACGAGCAGTACTTC; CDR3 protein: CASSFRRVTGTYEQYF
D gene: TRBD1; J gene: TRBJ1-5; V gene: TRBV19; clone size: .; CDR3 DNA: TGTGCCAGTAGTACCCAGGGGGCTCAGCCCCAGCATTTT; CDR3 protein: CASSTQGAQPQHF
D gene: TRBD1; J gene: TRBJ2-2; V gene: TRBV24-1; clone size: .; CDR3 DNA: TGTGCCACCAGTGACCGGGACAGCAGCCTCACCGGGGAGCTGTTTTTT; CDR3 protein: CATSDRDSSLTGELFF
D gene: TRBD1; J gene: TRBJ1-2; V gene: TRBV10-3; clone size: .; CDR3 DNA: TGTGCCATCAGTGAGGCAGGGGGCGCCCCTAACTATGGCTACACCTTC; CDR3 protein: CAISEAGGAPNYGYTF
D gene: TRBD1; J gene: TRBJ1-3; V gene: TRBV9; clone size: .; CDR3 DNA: TGTGCCAGCAGCGCAAGACAGGGGGATCCCTCTGGAAACACCATATATTTT; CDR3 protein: CASSARQGDPSGNTIYF
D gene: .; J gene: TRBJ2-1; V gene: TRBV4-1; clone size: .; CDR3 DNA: TGCGCCAGCAGCCAAGATCATGGGGGCCGTCGATCACATACTACAAATGAGCAGTTCTTC; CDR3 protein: CASSQDHGGRRSHTTNEQFF
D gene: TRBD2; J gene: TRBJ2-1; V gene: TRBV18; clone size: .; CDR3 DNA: TGTGCCAGCTCACCGGGTCTAGCGGGGACCAATGAGCAGTTCTTC; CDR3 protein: CASSPGLAGTNEQFF
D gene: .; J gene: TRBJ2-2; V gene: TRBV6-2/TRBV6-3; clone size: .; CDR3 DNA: TGTGCCAGCAGTTACGTAGGGGGGAACACCGGGGAGCTGTTTTTT; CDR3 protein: CASSYVGGNTGELFF
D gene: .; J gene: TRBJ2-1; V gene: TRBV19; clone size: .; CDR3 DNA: TGTGCCAGTACCCTCGGGACTTTTAATGAGCAGTTCTTC; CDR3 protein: CASTLGTFNEQFF
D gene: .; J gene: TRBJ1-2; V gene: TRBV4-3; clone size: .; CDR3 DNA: TGCGCCAGCAGCCAAAGTGTGGTCGGGGCTAACTATGGCTACACCTTC; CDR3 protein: CASSQSVVGANYGYTF
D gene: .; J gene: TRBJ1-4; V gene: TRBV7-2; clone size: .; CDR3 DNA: TGTGCCAGCAGCTCCCGCAGGGTCGCAACTAATGAAAAACTGTTTTTT; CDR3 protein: CASSSRRVATNEKLFF
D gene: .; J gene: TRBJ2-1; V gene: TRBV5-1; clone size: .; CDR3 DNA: TGCGCCAGCAGCCCCGAGGGGGACTACTCCTACAATGAGCAGTTCTTC; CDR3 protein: CASSPEGDYSYNEQFF
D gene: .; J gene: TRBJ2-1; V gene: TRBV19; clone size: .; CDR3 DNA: TGTGCCAGTACCCGGCGCAATGAGCAGTTCTTC; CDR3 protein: CASTRRNEQFF
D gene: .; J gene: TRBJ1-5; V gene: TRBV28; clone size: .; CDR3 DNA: TGTGCCAGCAGACAGTCTAATAGCAATCAGCCCCAGCATTTT; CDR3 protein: CASRQSNSNQPQHF
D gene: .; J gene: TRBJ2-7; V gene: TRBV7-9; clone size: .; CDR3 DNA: TGTGCCAGCAGCTTGGCAGGAGCCTACGAGCAGTACTTC; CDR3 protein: CASSLAGAYEQYF
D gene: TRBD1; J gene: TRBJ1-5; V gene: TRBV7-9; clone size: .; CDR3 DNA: TGTGCCAGCAGCCCAGGGGGAAATCAGCCCCAGCATTTT; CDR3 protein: CASSPGGNQPQHF
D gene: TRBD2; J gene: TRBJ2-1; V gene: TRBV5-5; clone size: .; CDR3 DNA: TGTGCCAGCAGCTTTGGGACTAGCGGGCTGGGTGAGCAGTTCTTC; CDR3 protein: CASSFGTSGLGEQFF